The clone carrying this T cell receptor beta chain was detected many times. Germline V gives CDR1 MNHEY, CDR2 SVGAGI. Trimming removed 4 bases at V and 5 bases at J, with 18 bases between. The CDR3 extends over 16 amino acids. This record comes from a study of spatial heterogeneity in lung cancer. Unique molecular identifiers, one per molecule, were present on every TCR cDNA molecule. TCRdb fed the 5' RACE reads into MiXCR, producing one record per CDR3 protein. The sample holds about 30,000 distinct CDR3 sequences; around 8% are singletons and the top ten take roughly 34%. Sample time point: sample taken at primary tumor resection. Whole RNA, isolated from tumor, nontumor lung or frozen PBMC, was sequenced without prior sorting. The donors, fewer than 95 patients with untreated early-stage non-small cell lung cancer, provided the samples.

Here the sequenced sample was PBMCs, taken at surgery. This sequence was found in a female donor with early-stage non-small cell lung cancer. The chain carries TRBV6-5 and TRBJ2-1; D remains ambiguous. The CDR3 region has the DNA TGTGCCAGCAGTTCTCTCTTCCGGACGAAAGACAATGAGCAGTTCTTC. Translating gives CASSSLFRTKDNEQFF.